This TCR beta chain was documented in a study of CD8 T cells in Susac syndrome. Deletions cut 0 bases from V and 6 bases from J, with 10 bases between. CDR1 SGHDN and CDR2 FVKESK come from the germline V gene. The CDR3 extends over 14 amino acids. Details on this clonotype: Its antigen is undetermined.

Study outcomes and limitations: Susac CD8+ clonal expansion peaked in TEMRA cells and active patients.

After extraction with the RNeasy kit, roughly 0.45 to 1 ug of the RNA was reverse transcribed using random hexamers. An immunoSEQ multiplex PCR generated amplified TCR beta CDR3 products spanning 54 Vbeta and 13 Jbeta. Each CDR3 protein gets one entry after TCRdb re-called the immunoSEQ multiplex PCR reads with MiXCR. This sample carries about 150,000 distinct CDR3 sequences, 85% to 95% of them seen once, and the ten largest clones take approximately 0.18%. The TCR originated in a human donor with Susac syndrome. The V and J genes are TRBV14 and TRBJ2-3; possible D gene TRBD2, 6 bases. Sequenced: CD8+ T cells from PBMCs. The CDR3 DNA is TGTGCCAGCAGCCAAGATTGGAGGGGTGATACGCAGTATTTT. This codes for CASSQDWRGDTQYF.